These 11 T cell receptor beta chains came from one sample sequenced in a study of shared clonotypes between healthy human individuals. Profiled with immunoSEQ multiplex PCR; TCRdb holds only in-frame clones, not every one. The sample shows roughly 2.1 million clones, about 93% of them seen only once. Naive CD8 cells lacked CD45RO, underwent positive selection for CCR7 and left out terminally differentiated effector memory CD45RA+ cells. Material: naive CD8+ T cells from PBMCs. The receptors shown here come from a man between 18 and 35 years old in good health. Some clones in this sample may be carry-over from other donors' samples.

This chain joins TRBV5-6 and TRBJ2-7, with D unresolved. Trimming stripped 0 bases from V and 2 bases from J, with 15 bases between. There are 16 residues in the CDR3. CDR1 and CDR2 from the germline V gene are SGHDT and YYEEEE. The CDR3: CASSLASGIEAYEQYF. The CDR3 coding sequence is TGTGCCAGCAGCTTGGCCTCTGGGATTGAGGCCTACGAGCAGTACTTC.

The chain links TRBV4-1 to TRBJ2-7; TRBD1 is a possible D gene (6 bases). The V gene's germline CDR1 is MGHRA and CDR2 YSYEKL. CDR3 length equals 16 residues. Trimming shortened V by 2 bases and J by 3 bases, and 17 bases separated the two germline ends. This CDR3 is CASSQQPTTGRYEQYF. As DNA, the CDR3 is TGCGCCAGCAGCCAACAACCCACGACAGGTCGCTACGAGCAGTACTTC.

The chain has TRBV9 and TRBJ2-3; D gene ambiguous. The CDR3 spans 13 residues. Germline CDR1 SGDLS, CDR2 YYNGEE. With 6 bases removed from V and 2 bases from J, the gap between germline ends came to 10 bases. This chain's CDR3 is CASNGKDTDTQYF. CDR3 DNA: TGTGCCAGCAATGGGAAAGACACAGATACGCAGTATTTT.

The chain uses TRBV29-1 and TRBJ2-2, with D possibly TRBD2 on 6 matching bases. Looked up from germline, CDR1 is SQVTM and CDR2 is ANQGSEA. CDR3 length: 12 residues. Trimming left V 8 bases short and J 8 bases short, with 15 bases between. The CDR3, as DNA: TGCAGCTCCTATCTGGCGGGAGGGGAGCTGTTTTTT. Amino acid sequence: CSSYLAGGELFF.

The genes are TRBV19 and TRBJ1-1; tentative D call: TRBD1 (6 bases). V shed 2 bases and J shed 5 bases, with 21 bases lying between them. CDR3 size: 17 residues. CDR1 is LNHDA and CDR2 is SQIVND in the germline V gene (reference sequence). The CDR3 coding sequence is TGTGCCAGTAGTATAACCCTTCAGGACAGAGTAATGACTGAAGCTTTCTTT. This encodes CASSITLQDRVMTEAFF.

This chain links TRBV19 with TRBJ2-5; 11 bases align to TRBD2. CDR3 length: 16 amino acids. The germline CDR1 and CDR2 sequences are LNHDA and SQIVND (reference sequence). V lost 7 bases to trimming and J lost 0 bases; unmatched junction nucleotides: 7. CDR3 nucleotide sequence: TGTGCCAGTACTGAACTAGCGGGAGTAAACCAAGAGACCCAGTACTTC. Translated, it gives CASTELAGVNQETQYF.

The chain uses TRBV27 and TRBJ2-1; 10 nucleotides align to TRBD1. Germline V CDR1 and CDR2: MNHEY, SMNVEV (reference sequence). This CDR3 has 17 residues. V was clipped by 5 bases and J by 5 bases; unmatched bases: 12. CDR3 bases: TGTGCCAGCAGTGCCGGACAGGGGGGCCTCTGGGACAATGAGCAGTTCTTC. Protein product: CASSAGQGGLWDNEQFF.

The gene calls are TRBV28 and TRBJ2-7; D is ambiguous. V was trimmed by 2 bases and J by 2 bases, leaving 10 bases between them. CDR3 size: 14 residues. Per the germline V gene, CDR1 is MDHEN and CDR2 is SYDVKM. CDR3 nucleotide sequence: TGTGCCAGCAGTTTACCAGGAAGGGCCTACGAGCAGTACTTC. It yields the protein CASSLPGRAYEQYF.

This rearrangement joins TRBV14 to TRBJ2-3, with D perhaps TRBD2 (5 bases). The CDR3 is made up of 15 amino acids. CDR1 SGHDN and CDR2 FVKESK come from the germline V gene. Between the trimmed V and J ends, which lost 2 bases and 0 bases, there was a span of 9 bases. The DNA of the CDR3 is TGTGCCAGCAGCCAACTGCGGGCGAGCACAGATACGCAGTATTTT. The encoded protein is CASSQLRASTDTQYF. The full variable domain, its missing parts supplied by reference TRBV14 and TRBJ2-3, is EAGVTQFPSHSVIEKGQTVTLRCDPISGHDNLYWYRRVMGKEIKFLLHFVKESKQDESGMPNNRFLAERTGGTYSTLKVQPAELEDSGVYFCASSQLRASTDTQYFGPGTRLTVL.

The V gene is TRBV27, the J gene TRBJ1-2; no reliable D call. This CDR3 has 13 amino acids. V lost 3 bases and J lost 4, with 9 bases in between. CDR1 MNHEY and CDR2 SMNVEV come from the germline V gene (reference sequence). This CDR3 reads CASSFSSRYGYTF. The CDR3 region has the DNA TGTGCCAGCAGTTTTTCCTCCCGCTATGGCTACACCTTC.

The chain joins TRBV27 to TRBJ2-1; D is uncertain. CDR3 length: 13 amino acids. Germline-derived CDR1 and CDR2 are MNHEY and SMNVEV (reference sequence). Trimming shortened V by 6 bases and J by 2 bases, and 8 bases separated the two germline ends. This CDR3 reads CASSRKPYNEQFF. CDR3 nucleotide sequence: TGTGCCAGCAGCAGGAAACCCTACAATGAGCAGTTCTTC.